Listed here are 23 T cell receptor beta chains from one sample, sequenced in a study of Graves' ophthalmopathy and Graves' hyperthyroidism. The sequenced template was RNA, covering the TCR beta CDR3 region. HTBI primers were used in a first-round RT-PCR, which preceded a second-round multiplex PCR. TCRdb reanalysed the multiplex PCR reads using MiXCR and keeps one entry per CDR3 protein. The repertoire holds nearly 400,000 distinct CDR3 sequences, about a sixth seen once, with around 1.4% in the top ten. Sequenced: peripheral blood. The origin of the receptors is a woman aged 18-30 years with Graves' ophthalmopathy.

This clonotype came up many times. V is TRBV27 and J is TRBJ1-5; D possibly corresponds to TRBD1 (6 bases). Trimming took 6 bases from V and 6 from J, leaving 21 bases between them. Germline CDR1 and CDR2: MNHEY and SMNVEV (reference sequence). The CDR3 loop spans 16 amino acids. The chain's CDR3 is CASSIWGAKTTQPQHF. CDR3 nucleotides: TGTGCCAGCAGCATTTGGGGGGCCAAAACCACTCAGCCCCAGCATTTT.

This clonotype was counted at least ten times. The V gene is TRBV2, the J gene TRBJ1-5, with D unclear. The CDR3 spans 14 residues. Between the trimmed V and J ends, which lost 7 bases and 5 bases, there was a span of 15 bases. Germline assignment: CDR1 SNHLY and CDR2 FYNNEI. DNA for the CDR3: TGTGCCAGCATATCCGACTATTCGGATCAGCCCCAGCATTTT. Translated, it gives CASISDYSDQPQHF.

This clonotype was observed many times. J is TRBJ2-7 and V is TRBV6-5; D tentatively fits TRBD1 or TRBD2 (6 bases each). Germline CDR1 MNHEY, CDR2 SVGAGI. This CDR3 contains 16 residues. V was clipped by 0 bases and J by 2 bases, with 14 bases between them. In nucleotides, the CDR3 is TGTGCCAGCAGTTACTCTGGGGGGCTCGGCCCCTACGAGCAGTACTTC. Its translation: CASSYSGGLGPYEQYF.

The chain is built from TRBV27 and TRBJ2-5, with TRBD2 matching over 10 bases. Germline V gene data show CDR1 as MNHEY and CDR2 as SMNVEV (reference sequence). The trim removed 5 bases at V and 5 bases at J, leaving 11 bases unmatched. The CDR3 contains 16 residues. As DNA, the CDR3 is TGTGCCAGCAGTCCCTTTTCAGCGGGAGGGTGGGAGACCCAGTACTTC. Its protein is CASSPFSAGGWETQYF.

The rearrangement uses TRBV30 and TRBJ2-5; a possible D gene is TRBD2 (6 bases). Germline V gene lookup returns CDR1 GTSNPN and CDR2 SVGIG (reference sequence). The CDR3 length is 13 residues. V was pared by 3 bases and J by 5 bases, with 13 bases between. The CDR3 DNA sequence: TGTGCCTGGAGCGCCCTTGGGGGGGAGACCCAGTACTTC. This codes for CAWSALGGETQYF.

The CDR3 loop reads CASSLGIDRGSQPQHF. In DNA form, the CDR3 reads TGTGCCAGCAGCTTAGGTATCGACAGGGGTTCTCAGCCCCAGCATTTT. The V gene is TRBV11-2, the J gene TRBJ1-5; 8 nucleotides line up with TRBD1. The germline V gene has CDR1 SGHAT and CDR2 FQNNGV. This CDR3 contains 16 residues. V shed 1 base, J shed 6 bases, and the junction held 8 bases outside the gene matches.

Here the CDR3 reads CASVTSGYEQYF. In DNA, the CDR3 is TGTGCCAGCGTAACTAGCGGCTACGAGCAGTACTTC. This chain joins TRBV6-5 and TRBJ2-7; 8 positions match TRBD2. The CDR3 runs 12 residues. Germline CDR1 and CDR2: MNHEY and SVGAGI. V was pared by 8 bases and J by 3 bases, with 3 bases of the junction left unmatched.

Ten or more counts support this clonotype. The CDR3 DNA is TGTGCCAGCAGCTTGGCCGTCTTTAGGAACACTGAAGCTTTCTTT. Its protein is CASSLAVFRNTEAFF. This chain joins TRBV5-8 and TRBJ1-1; D gene unclear. The CDR3 loop spans 15 amino acids. The germline V gene encodes CDR1 SGHTS and CDR2 YDEGEE. Trimming shortened V by 0 bases and J by 1 base, and 10 bases separated the two germline ends.

This chain connects TRBV6-2 or TRBV6-3 to TRBJ1-1; D ambiguous. Germline V gene data show CDR1 as MNHEY and CDR2 as SVGEGT. Trimming took 5 bases from V and 1 from J, leaving 8 bases between them. The CDR3 covers 13 residues. The CDR3 sequence: CASSTRENTEAFF. The CDR3 nucleotides read TGTGCCAGCAGTACAAGGGAGAACACTGAAGCTTTCTTT.

This clonotype appeared many times. V usage is TRBV28 and J usage is TRBJ2-7, with D hard to call. This CDR3 is 16 amino acids long. V lost 5 bases and J lost 2, with 19 bases in between. The germline V gene has CDR1 MDHEN and CDR2 SYDVKM. CDR3: CASSTSSAVGPYEQYF. In nucleotides, the CDR3 is TGTGCCAGCAGTACGAGCTCGGCAGTGGGTCCCTACGAGCAGTACTTC.

This clonotype has a count of ten or more. The chain joins TRBV19 to TRBJ1-2; D is unresolved. Germline lookup yields CDR1 LNHDA and CDR2 SQIVND (reference sequence). The CDR3 is made up of 12 amino acids. V lost 6 bases to trimming and J lost 13 bases, with 18 bases between them. The CDR3 is CASRGGISSGTF. CDR3 in DNA: TGTGCCAGTAGAGGAGGTATCAGCTCGGGCACCTTC. The variable domain in full, completed from reference TRBV19 and TRBJ1-2, reads DGGITQSPKYLFRKEGQNVTLSCEQNLNHDAMYWYRQDPGQGLRLIYYSQIVNDFQKGDIAEGYSVSREKKESFPLTVTSAQKNPTAFYLCASRGGISSGTFGSGTRLTVV.

This clonotype was seen repeatedly, ten times or more. V gene TRBV19 combines with J gene TRBJ1-1; possibly TRBD1 for D (5 bases). The CDR3 runs 11 residues. Trimming took 3 bases from V and 10 from J, leaving 9 bases between them. Germline V CDR1 and CDR2: LNHDA, SQIVND (reference sequence). The CDR3 region has the DNA TGTGCCAGTAGTATGGGGGTAAGAGCTTTCTTT. This codes for CASSMGVRAFF.

The chain carries TRBV11-2 and TRBJ1-2; the match to TRBD1 covers 7 bases. CDR1 and CDR2 from the germline V gene are SGHAT and FQNNGV. The V and J ends lost 0 bases and 6 bases, in that order; junction bases with no gene match: 7. This CDR3 contains 15 residues. This CDR3 reads CASSLDFTGEDGYTF. For the CDR3, the DNA is TGTGCCAGCAGCTTAGATTTTACAGGGGAGGATGGCTACACCTTC.

At least ten counts were recorded for this clonotype. CDR3 nucleotides: TGTGCCAGCACTCACCTAGCGGGGGGGCAGGGGACCCAGTACTTC. Its translation: CASTHLAGGQGTQYF. This chain uses TRBV12-3 or TRBV12-4 with TRBJ2-5, with TRBD2 identical over 12 bases. CDR3 length equals 15 residues. The V and J ends lost 7 bases and 7 bases, in that order; junction bases with no gene match: 10.

This clonotype occurred many times. The chain links TRBV2 to TRBJ1-3; D remains ambiguous. Germline CDR1 and CDR2: SNHLY and FYNNEI. The CDR3 runs to 13 residues. V was shortened by 3 bases and J by 4 bases, with 7 bases between the two germline ends. CDR3 region: CASSDLGGNTIYF. The CDR3 DNA reads as TGTGCCAGCAGTGACCTTGGGGGAAACACCATATATTTT. Full variable domain (missing parts from reference TRBV2 and TRBJ1-3): EPEVTQTPSHQVTQMGQEVILRCVPISNHLYFYWYRQILGQKVEFLVSFYNNEISEKSEIFDDQFSVERPDGSNFTLKIRSTKLEDSAMYFCASSDLGGNTIYFGEGSWLTVV.

The table lists this clonotype with many counts. The genes are TRBV5-6 and TRBJ2-7, with D unclear. Germline CDR1 is SGHDT and CDR2 is YYEEEE. The V gene lost 0 bases and the J gene lost 6 bases, with 13 bases spanning the gap. The length of the CDR3 is 14 residues. CDR3 nucleotide sequence: TGTGCCAGCAGCTTGGTTTGGGAAATGGCCGAGCAGTACTTC. It codes for CASSLVWEMAEQYF. Variable domain in full (rest from reference TRBV5-6 and TRBJ2-7): DAGVTQSPTHLIKTRGQQVTLRCSPKSGHDTVSWYQQALGQGPQFIFQYYEEEERQRGNFPDRFSGHQFPNYSSELNVNALLLGDSALYLCASSLVWEMAEQYFGPGTRLTVT.

A few counts support this clonotype. The V and J genes are TRBV12-3 or TRBV12-4 and TRBJ1-6, with D maybe TRBD1 (5 bases). The CDR3 loop spans 16 amino acids. Trimming took off 3 bases at V and 0 bases at J, with 9 bases between the two ends. CDR3 coding DNA: TGTGCCAGCAGTTTCTCAGGGATCTCCTATAATTCACCCCTCCACTTT. Residues: CASSFSGISYNSPLHF.

Many counts were recorded for this clonotype. The rearrangement links TRBV6-1 to TRBJ1-6; D unresolved. The germline V gene encodes CDR1 MNHNS and CDR2 SASEGT. Trimming pared 11 bases from V and 0 bases from J, leaving 17 bases between. The CDR3 is made up of 16 amino acids. The CDR3 spells CASRILISSYNSPLHF. The CDR3 nucleotides read TGTGCCTCCCGAATTCTAATAAGCTCCTATAATTCACCCCTCCACTTT.

This clonotype was seen just once. The chain recombines TRBV20-1 with TRBJ2-7, with a tentative D call TRBD2 (5 bases). V was clipped by 3 bases and J by 0 bases, with 6 bases between them. The germline V gene has CDR1 DFQATT and CDR2 SNEGSKA (reference sequence). This CDR3 is 12 amino acids long. DNA for the CDR3: TGCAGTGCTAGGACTATCTCCTACGAGCAGTACTTC. This sequence encodes CSARTISYEQYF.

This clonotype has a count of ten or more. The chain links TRBV28 to TRBJ1-1; D unresolved. Germline V lookup: CDR1 MDHEN, CDR2 SYDVKM. CDR3 size: 12 residues. Trimming removed 5 bases at V and 7 bases at J, with 11 bases between. The CDR3 nucleotides are TGTGCCAGCAGTCTATCCGGGAGTGAAGCTTTCTTT. Translated: CASSLSGSEAFF.

This clonotype was detected many times. The chain couples TRBV5-1 to TRBJ2-7, with a tentative D call TRBD2 (5 bases). This CDR3 spans 13 amino acids. Trimming stripped 0 bases from V and 11 bases from J, with 15 bases between. Germline V CDR1 and CDR2: SGHRS, YFSETQ. The DNA of the CDR3 is TGCGCCAGCAGCTTGGCCGACGGGGAAACTAAGTACTTC. It is translated as CASSLADGETKYF.

This clonotype was counted at least ten times. The chain links TRBV28 to TRBJ1-6; 8 nucleotides agree with TRBD1. V dropped 4 bases and J dropped 8; count of bases not matched to a gene: 4. Germline lookup yields CDR1 MDHEN and CDR2 SYDVKM. The CDR3 is made up of 14 amino acids. The CDR3 DNA is TGTGCCAGCAGTTCGGCAGGGGGCTATTCACCCCTCCACTTT. Protein sequence: CASSSAGGYSPLHF.

The sample holds many counts of this clonotype. Since no conserved phenylalanine or tryptophan closes the CDR3, a read error is the likely cause. The chain uses TRBV7-2 and TRBJ1-1; TRBD1 might be the D (6 bases). The germline V and J ends were trimmed by 1 base and 3 bases, with 9 bases remaining between them. Germline CDR1 is SGHTA and CDR2 is FQGNSA. The CDR3 covers 14 residues. This CDR3 is CASSLGGGYTEAFL. For the CDR3, the DNA is TGTGCCAGCAGCTTAGGAGGGGGTTACACTGAAGCTTTCCTT.